This TCR beta chain stems from a study of OX40 agonist ivuxolimab in advanced cancers. Looking at the study overall: The costimulatory receptor OX40 (CD134) was targeted by ivuxolimab, a fully human IgG2 agonistic monoclonal antibody. Of the approximately 50 dose-escalation patients, hepatocellular carcinoma was present in 19, melanoma in roughly 15, renal cell carcinoma in 9 and head and neck cancer in 9. Partial responses were achieved by three dose-escalation patients, of whom one had hepatocellular carcinoma and two had cutaneous melanoma. The dose-escalation cohort was around 83% male with a mean age of about 60 years, ranging from roughly 23 to 79. Intravenous ivuxolimab was administered to patients every 2 weeks at six dose levels: 0.01, 0.1, 0.3, 1.5, 3 and 10 mg/kg. Peripheral TCRbeta sequencing was intended to test whether TCR sequence diversity was altered and clonal T-cell expansion was caused by ivuxolimab. The paper covers the monotherapy dose-escalation part of the phase I ivuxolimab trial, which included N ≈ 50 patients. Patients were allowed to have had prior anti-PD-1, anti-PD-L1 or anti-CTLA-4 therapy, and around 40% of the dose-escalation patients had previously received checkpoint inhibitors.

Broader findings and caveats from the paper: The antigen specificity of the peripheral T cells that underwent clonal expansion was not determined. In partial responders in the 0.1-3.0 mg/kg groups, normalized peripheral clonal expansion was found to be among the lowest, especially among CD8+ T cells. After ivuxolimab, CD8+ T cells had more expanded clones than CD4+ T cells on average. Low levels of normalized T-cell clonal expansion were also seen in some patients who did not respond. At doses of 0.1 to 3.0 mg/kg, clonal expansion of both CD4+ and CD8+ blood T cells was observed from baseline to week 6.

The trial excluded patients who had a history of autoimmune disease or were on systemic immunosuppression. Peripheral blood for TCR sequencing was drawn from every dose cohort at baseline, at cycle 4 day 1 and at cycle 7 day 1. The samples were taken from a phase I, first-in-human, multicenter, open-label dose-escalation trial of ivuxolimab. Adults with locally advanced or metastatic melanoma, renal cell carcinoma, hepatocellular carcinoma or head and neck squamous cell carcinoma were enrolled in the trial. Before TCR sequencing, CD4+ and CD8+ T cells were separately sorted from peripheral blood. This clone was found once. Its antigen is currently not known. Base qualities are not at hand, and no much larger clone is one base apart. For sequencing of the TCRbeta CDR3 region, genomic DNA was extracted from the sorted cells. TCRbeta CDR3 regions were sequenced using the immunoSEQ Assay. Held by TCRdb, this immuneACCESS table contains in-frame sequences only and omits some clones. Under half of the omission traces to an unresolved V gene where checked; the cause of the rest is unknown. The sample table contains around 40,000 clones; only one count was recorded for about 84% of them. Roughly 20% of the sample is in the top ten clones.

Germline trimming amounts to 1 base on V and 4 bases on J, with 2 as the count of junction bases outside the gene matches. The cysteine opens and the phenylalanine closes a CDR3 of 13 amino acids. Just the 39-base CDR3 DNA is kept, in frame starting at base 1. CDR1 and CDR2, per the germline V gene, are SGHDT and YYEEEE. The source material was CD4+ or CD8+ T cells sorted from blood, sampled in a trial of the OX40 agonist ivuxolimab. In this chain, TRBV5-6 is recombined with TRBJ2-7, and 7 junctional nucleotides match TRBD1. The sequence derives from an adult with an advanced solid tumor such as melanoma, head and neck, liver or kidney cancer. The CDR3 reads CASSLTGDYEQYF. The bases are TGTGCCAGCAGCTTGACAGGGGATTACGAGCAGTACTTC.